The 26 T cell receptor beta chains reported below all come from one sample, sequenced in a study of OX40 agonist ivuxolimab in advanced cancers. The method was immunoSEQ multiplex PCR; TCRdb's version includes in-frame clones alone and lacks a portion of them. The sample carries about 52,000 clones, roughly 94% recorded once. Sequencing was performed on CD4+ or CD8+ T cells sorted from blood, taken in a trial of the OX40 agonist ivuxolimab. The receptors were sampled from an adult with an advanced solid tumor such as melanoma, head and neck, liver or kidney cancer.

The chain carries TRBV5-1 and TRBJ2-1, with D tentatively TRBD2 (5 bases). The CDR3 extends over 12 amino acids. Germline V gene sequence: CDR1 SGHRS, CDR2 YFSETQ. V was shortened by 0 bases and J by 10 bases, with 8 bases between the two germline ends. CDR3 DNA sequence: TGCGCCAGCAGCTTGGAATCGGGGGAGCAGTTCTTC. Its translation is CASSLESGEQFF. Together with reference TRBV5-1 and TRBJ2-1, the CDR3 gives the full variable domain: KAGVTQTPRYLIKTRGQQVTLSCSPISGHRSVSWYQQTPGQGLQFLFEYFSETQRNKGNFPGRFSGRQFSNSRSEMNVSTLELGDSALYLCASSLESGEQFFGPGTRLTVL.

The genes are TRBV4-1 and TRBJ1-2; D gene uncertain. Looked up from germline, CDR1 is MGHRA and CDR2 is YSYEKL. The CDR3 spans 13 residues. Trimming shortened V by 1 base and J by 2 bases, and 5 bases separated the two germline ends. The CDR3 region has the DNA TGCGCCAGCAGCCAAGTTAAGAACTATGGCTACACCTTC. Amino acids: CASSQVKNYGYTF.

The chain is built from TRBV27 and TRBJ2-5; 10 bases match TRBD1. This CDR3 spans 14 amino acids. Germline V gene data show CDR1 as MNHEY and CDR2 as SMNVEV (reference sequence). V dropped 3 bases and J dropped 5; count of bases not matched to a gene: 3. The CDR3 sequence is CASSFLGQGETQYF. The DNA for the CDR3 is TGTGCCAGCAGTTTTCTGGGACAGGGGGAGACCCAGTACTTC.

The chain joins TRBV11-2 to TRBJ2-7; 7 nucleotides match TRBD2. Trimming took 1 base from V and 7 from J; bases not matched to a gene: 7. The CDR3 totals 14 residues. CDR1 and CDR2 from the germline V gene are SGHAT and FQNNGV. The CDR3 loop is CASSLGGGLREQYF. CDR3 sequence (DNA): TGTGCCAGCAGCTTAGGCGGGGGTCTAAGGGAGCAGTACTTC.

This chain uses TRBV10-3 with TRBJ2-4; D gene uncertain. Trimming stripped 2 bases from V and 6 bases from J, with 11 bases between. This CDR3 is built from 14 residues. Germline values: CDR1 ENHRY, CDR2 SYGVKD. DNA of the CDR3: TGTGCCATCAGTGAGACGGGTGTTGGAAACATTCAGTACTTC. It codes for CAISETGVGNIQYF.

The CDR3 nucleotides read TGTGCCAGCGACGGACTAGCGGGAGGTAACTACAATGAGCAGTTCTTC. Amino acids: CASDGLAGGNYNEQFF. J is TRBJ2-1 and V is TRBV2, with 14 bases aligning to TRBD2. The CDR3 contains 16 residues. Trimming cost V 8 bases and J 3 bases; bases outside gene matches: 6. Looked up from germline, CDR1 is SNHLY and CDR2 is FYNNEI.

This chain joins TRBV5-1 and TRBJ1-6, with 7 nucleotides matching TRBD1. Trimming removed 4 bases from V and 5 bases from J; junction bases left unmatched: 6. The CDR3 runs 15 residues. CDR1 and CDR2 from the germline V gene are SGHRS and YFSETQ. As DNA, the CDR3 is TGCGCCAGCAGCCCCACAGGGGCGAATAATTCACCCCTCCACTTT. Encoded protein: CASSPTGANNSPLHF.

J is TRBJ2-7 and V is TRBV27; the D gene is possibly TRBD2 (6 bases). From germline, CDR1 is MNHEY and CDR2 SMNVEV (reference sequence). The CDR3 length is 15 residues. Between the trimmed V and J ends, which lost 5 bases and 4 bases, there was a span of 18 bases. CDR3 DNA sequence: TGTGCCAGCAGTCAAAGGGCCTACAGCGGGTACGAGCAGTACTTC. Translation: CASSQRAYSGYEQYF.

The chain employs TRBV4-1 and TRBJ2-5; a possible D gene is TRBD1 (6 bases). The germline V and J ends were trimmed by 2 bases and 1 base, with 11 bases remaining between them. Looked up from germline, CDR1 is MGHRA and CDR2 is YSYEKL. The CDR3 has 15 residues. CDR3 bases: TGCGCCAGCAGCCAAACAGGGTTACCCCAAGAGACCCAGTACTTC. Its protein product is CASSQTGLPQETQYF.

This rearrangement joins TRBV10-3 to TRBJ2-7, with D possibly being TRBD1 (5 bases). The germline V gene has CDR1 ENHRY and CDR2 SYGVKD. There are 16 residues in the CDR3. Trimming removed 0 bases from V and 0 bases from J, with 12 bases in between. The DNA of the CDR3 is TGTGCCATCAGTGAGTCGCTAGGGGTCAACTCCTACGAGCAGTACTTC. It yields the protein CAISESLGVNSYEQYF.

The chain couples TRBV7-6 to TRBJ2-7; 7 positions match TRBD2. Germline CDR1 SGHVS, CDR2 FNYEAQ. This CDR3 spans 16 amino acids. Trimming at V came to 3 bases and at J to 1 base, leaving 9 bases not matched to a gene. CDR3 amino acids: CASSFKSASGSYEQYF. The CDR3 region has the DNA TGTGCCAGCAGCTTTAAGTCGGCTAGCGGTTCCTACGAGCAGTACTTC.

This chain joins TRBV29-1 and TRBJ2-7; 10 bases are a match to TRBD1. This CDR3 is 15 amino acids long. Germline V gene lookup returns CDR1 SQVTM and CDR2 ANQGSEA. Trimming took 6 bases from V and 4 from J; bases not matched to a gene: 12. The CDR3 loop reads CSVDRETGGRYEQYF. CDR3 in DNA: TGCAGCGTCGATCGTGAGACAGGGGGCCGTTACGAGCAGTACTTC.

The J gene is TRBJ2-7, the V gene TRBV19, with D perhaps matching TRBD2 (6 bases). Between the trimmed V and J ends, which lost 3 bases and 7 bases, there was a span of 19 bases. The CDR3 is 15 residues long. The germline V gene has CDR1 LNHDA and CDR2 SQIVND (reference sequence). The CDR3 region is CASSIRAGTNLEQYF. CDR3 nucleotides: TGTGCCAGTAGTATTAGGGCGGGGACCAACTTGGAGCAGTACTTC.

This rearrangement joins TRBV5-1 to TRBJ2-1; possibly TRBD1 for D (6 bases). Trimming removed 1 base at V and 5 bases at J, with 10 bases between. There are 14 residues in the CDR3. Per the germline V gene, CDR1 is SGHRS and CDR2 is YFSETQ. CDR3 in amino acids: CASSLLGAHNEQFF. The CDR3 DNA follows: TGCGCCAGCAGCTTGTTGGGGGCTCACAATGAGCAGTTCTTC.

This chain joins TRBV29-1 and TRBJ2-1, with 9 nucleotides matching TRBD2. J lost 8 bases, V lost 6 bases, and 11 bases had no gene match. The CDR3 runs 14 residues. Germline CDR1 reads SQVTM; CDR2 reads ANQGSEA. The CDR3 loop is CSVTGTSLVDEQFF. Written as DNA, the CDR3 is TGCAGCGTAACCGGGACTAGCCTCGTGGATGAGCAGTTCTTC.

The genes are TRBV5-4 and TRBJ2-7; the match to TRBD2 covers 9 bases. Germline CDR1 is SGHNT and CDR2 is YYREEE (reference sequence). This CDR3 is 12 amino acids long. V lost 4 bases, J lost 6 bases, and 2 bases stayed unmatched. The CDR3 sequence is CASSPTSGEQYF. CDR3 nucleotides: TGTGCCAGCAGCCCGACTAGCGGCGAGCAGTACTTC.

V usage is TRBV21-1 and J usage is TRBJ2-7; the table calls TRBD1, which could not be checked here. TRBV21-1 is reported as a pseudogene. The CDR3 spans 16 residues. In DNA form, the CDR3 reads TGTGCCAGCGGGTGGGTAAATGAGACAGGGGCTTACGAGCAGTACTTC. Translating it yields CASGWVNETGAYEQYF.

The chain joins TRBV21-1 to TRBJ1-3; the table's D call TRBD1 went unverified against the DNA. TRBV21-1 is a pseudogene segment. There are 20 residues in the CDR3. The CDR3 reads CASSRGYRDTQQGPGNTIYF. CDR3 DNA sequence: TGTGCCAGCAGCAGAGGTTACCGGGACACGCAGCAGGGCCCTGGAAACACCATATATTTT.

This sequence joins TRBV6-5 and TRBJ2-2; D gene ambiguous. With 2 bases removed from V and 4 bases from J, the gap between germline ends came to 8 bases. CDR3 length: 14 amino acids. Looked up from germline, CDR1 is MNHEY and CDR2 is SVGAGI. The CDR3 DNA reads TGTGCCAGCAGTTACGGTGGCGGCACCGGGGAGCTGTTTTTT. Amino acids: CASSYGGGTGELFF.

The V gene is TRBV10-1, the J gene TRBJ2-6; D not resolved. Trimming took 7 bases from V and 0 from J, leaving 10 bases between them. The CDR3 loop spans 15 amino acids. Germline V gives CDR1 WNHNN, CDR2 SYGVQD (reference sequence). CDR3 in amino acids: CASKSVSSGANVLTF. DNA for the CDR3: TGCGCCAGCAAGTCAGTGAGCTCTGGGGCCAACGTCCTGACTTTC.

The count of this clone is one. V is TRBV7-9 and J is TRBJ2-1; perhaps TRBD1 as D (5 bases). The CDR3 extends over 17 amino acids. Germline V gene sequence: CDR1 SEHNR, CDR2 FQNEAQ (reference sequence). The ends were cut back, 2 bases at V and 5 bases at J, with 19 bases in the middle. This chain's CDR3 is CASSLIALPGLDNEQFF. The CDR3 coding sequence is TGTGCCAGCAGCTTAATTGCCCTCCCAGGGTTGGACAATGAGCAGTTCTTC. Based on the CDR3 plus reference TRBV7-9 and TRBJ2-1, the full variable domain is DTGVSQNPRHKITKRGQNVTFRCDPISEHNRLYWYRQTLGQGPEFLTYFQNEAQLEKSRLLSDRFSAERPKGSFSTLEIQRTEQGDSAMYLCASSLIALPGLDNEQFFGPGTRLTVL.

The chain is built from TRBV7-9 and TRBJ2-2; TRBD1 is a possible D gene (6 bases). Trimming removed 3 bases at V and 5 bases at J, with 16 bases between. Germline assignment: CDR1 SEHNR and CDR2 FQNEAQ (reference sequence). CDR3 length equals 16 residues. The CDR3 DNA sequence: TGTGCCAGCAGCTTCCCCGGTTCACAGGGTACCGGGGAGCTGTTTTTT. Its protein is CASSFPGSQGTGELFF.

The gene calls are TRBV11-3 and TRBJ1-1, with 10 bases aligning to TRBD1. Per the germline V gene, CDR1 is SGHNT and CDR2 is YENEEA. With 5 bases clipped from V and 5 bases from J, the junction kept 8 bases outside the gene matches. The CDR3 has 15 residues. The CDR3 is CASSPAGTGVTEAFF. As DNA, the CDR3 is TGTGCCAGCAGCCCCGCCGGGACAGGGGTTACTGAAGCTTTCTTT.

This CDR3 is CASSATSGIVTDTQYF. For the CDR3, the DNA is TGTGCCAGCAGCGCCACTAGCGGGATTGTTACAGATACGCAGTATTTT. This chain joins TRBV9 and TRBJ2-3; 10 nucleotides match TRBD2. The CDR3 is 16 amino acids. Germline V gene sequence: CDR1 SGDLS, CDR2 YYNGEE. Unmatched junction bases numbered 7, after V lost 3 bases and J lost 3 bases.

The CDR3 protein is CASMGQGYNEQFF. The CDR3 DNA sequence: TGTGCCAGCATGGGACAGGGTTACAATGAGCAGTTCTTC. The chain uses TRBV6-1 and TRBJ2-1, with TRBD1 identical over 9 bases. CDR1 and CDR2 (germline): MNHNS, SASEGT. V trimming: 7 bases; J trimming: 4 bases; junction bases outside the gene matches: 2. The CDR3 runs 13 residues.

This clone was found once. The gene calls are TRBV7-2 and TRBJ2-7, with D possibly being TRBD1 (5 bases). Germline values: CDR1 SGHTA, CDR2 FQGNSA. V was clipped by 3 bases and J by 9 bases, with 12 bases between them. The CDR3 runs to 12 residues. In DNA form, the CDR3 reads TGTGCCAGCAGCTTCGGACACGAATGGCAGTACTTC. It translates to CASSFGHEWQYF.